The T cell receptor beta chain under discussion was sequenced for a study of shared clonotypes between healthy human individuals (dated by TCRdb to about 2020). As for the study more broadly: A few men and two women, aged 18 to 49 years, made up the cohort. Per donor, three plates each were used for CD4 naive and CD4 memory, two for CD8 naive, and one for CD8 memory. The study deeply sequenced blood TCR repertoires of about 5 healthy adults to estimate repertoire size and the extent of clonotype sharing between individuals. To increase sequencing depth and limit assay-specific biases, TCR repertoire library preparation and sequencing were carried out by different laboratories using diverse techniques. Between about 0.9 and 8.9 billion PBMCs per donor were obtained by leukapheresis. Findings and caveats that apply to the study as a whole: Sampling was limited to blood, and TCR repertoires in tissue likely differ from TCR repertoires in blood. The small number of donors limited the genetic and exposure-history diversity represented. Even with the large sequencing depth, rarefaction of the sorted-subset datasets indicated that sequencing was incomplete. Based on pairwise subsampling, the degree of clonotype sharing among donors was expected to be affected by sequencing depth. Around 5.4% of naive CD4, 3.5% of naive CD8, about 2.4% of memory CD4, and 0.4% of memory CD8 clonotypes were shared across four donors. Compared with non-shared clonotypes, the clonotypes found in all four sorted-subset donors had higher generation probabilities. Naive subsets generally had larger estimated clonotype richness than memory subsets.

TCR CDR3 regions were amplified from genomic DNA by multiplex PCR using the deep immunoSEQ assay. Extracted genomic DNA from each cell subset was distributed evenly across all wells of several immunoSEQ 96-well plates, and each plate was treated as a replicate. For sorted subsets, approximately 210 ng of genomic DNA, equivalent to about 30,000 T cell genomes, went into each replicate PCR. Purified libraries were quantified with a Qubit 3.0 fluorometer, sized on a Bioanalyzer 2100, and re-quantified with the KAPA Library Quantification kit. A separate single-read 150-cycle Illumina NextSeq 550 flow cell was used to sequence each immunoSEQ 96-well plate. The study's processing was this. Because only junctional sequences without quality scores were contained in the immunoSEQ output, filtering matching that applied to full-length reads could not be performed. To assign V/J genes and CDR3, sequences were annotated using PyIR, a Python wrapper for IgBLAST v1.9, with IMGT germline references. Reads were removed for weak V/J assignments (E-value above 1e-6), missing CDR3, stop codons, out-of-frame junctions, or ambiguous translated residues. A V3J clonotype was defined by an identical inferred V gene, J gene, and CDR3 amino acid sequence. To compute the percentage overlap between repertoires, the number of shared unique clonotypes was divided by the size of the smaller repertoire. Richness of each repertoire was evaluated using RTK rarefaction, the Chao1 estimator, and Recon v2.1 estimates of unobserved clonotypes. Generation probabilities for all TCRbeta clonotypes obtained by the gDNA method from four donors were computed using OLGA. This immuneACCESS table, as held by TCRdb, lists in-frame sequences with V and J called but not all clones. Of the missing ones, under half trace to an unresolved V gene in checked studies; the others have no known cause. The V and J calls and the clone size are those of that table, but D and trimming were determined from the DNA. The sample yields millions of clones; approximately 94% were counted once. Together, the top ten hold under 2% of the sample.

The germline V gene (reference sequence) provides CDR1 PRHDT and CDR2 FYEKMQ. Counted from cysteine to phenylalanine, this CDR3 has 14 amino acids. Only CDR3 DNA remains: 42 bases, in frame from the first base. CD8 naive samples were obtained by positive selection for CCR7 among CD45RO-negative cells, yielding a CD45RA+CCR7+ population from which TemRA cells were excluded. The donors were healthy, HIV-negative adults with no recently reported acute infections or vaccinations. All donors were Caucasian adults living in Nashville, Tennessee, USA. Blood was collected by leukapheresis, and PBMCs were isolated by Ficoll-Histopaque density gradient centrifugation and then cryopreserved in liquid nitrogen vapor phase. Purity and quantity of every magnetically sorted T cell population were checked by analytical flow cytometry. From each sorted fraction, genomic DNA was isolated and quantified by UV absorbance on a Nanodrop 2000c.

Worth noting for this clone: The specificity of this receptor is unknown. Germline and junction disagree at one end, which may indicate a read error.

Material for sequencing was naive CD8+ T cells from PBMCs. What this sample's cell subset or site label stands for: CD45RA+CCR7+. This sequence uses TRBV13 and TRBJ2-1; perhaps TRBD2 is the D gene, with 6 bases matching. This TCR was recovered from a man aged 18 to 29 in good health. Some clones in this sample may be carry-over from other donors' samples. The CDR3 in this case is CASSLGELASEQFF. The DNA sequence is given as TGTGCCAGTAGCTTGGGCGAACTAGCCAGTGAGCAGTTCTTC.